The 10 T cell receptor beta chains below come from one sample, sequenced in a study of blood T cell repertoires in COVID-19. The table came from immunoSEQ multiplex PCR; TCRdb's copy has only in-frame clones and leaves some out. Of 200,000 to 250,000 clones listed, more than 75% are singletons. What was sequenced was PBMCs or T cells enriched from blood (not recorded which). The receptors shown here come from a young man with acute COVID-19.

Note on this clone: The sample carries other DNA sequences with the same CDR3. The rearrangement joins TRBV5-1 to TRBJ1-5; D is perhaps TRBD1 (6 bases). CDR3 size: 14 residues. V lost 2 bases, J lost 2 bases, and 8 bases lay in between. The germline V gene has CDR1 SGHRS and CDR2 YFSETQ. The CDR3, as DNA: TGCGCCAGCAGCTTACAGGGAGGCAATCAGCCCCAGCATTTT. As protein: CASSLQGGNQPQHF.

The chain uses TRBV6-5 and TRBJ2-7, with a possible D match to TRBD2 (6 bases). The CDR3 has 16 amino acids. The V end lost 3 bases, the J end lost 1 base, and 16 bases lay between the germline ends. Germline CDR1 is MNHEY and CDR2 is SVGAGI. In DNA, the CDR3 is TGTGCCAGCAGTTATTCATTCGGGACTCCTTCCTACGAGCAGTACTTC. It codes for CASSYSFGTPSYEQYF.

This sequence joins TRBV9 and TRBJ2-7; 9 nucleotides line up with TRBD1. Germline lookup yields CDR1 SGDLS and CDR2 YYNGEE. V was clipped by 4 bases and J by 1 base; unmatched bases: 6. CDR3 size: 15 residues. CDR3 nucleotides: TGTGCCAGCAGCCGCGGGACAGGGCCGTCCTACGAGCAGTACTTC. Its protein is CASSRGTGPSYEQYF.

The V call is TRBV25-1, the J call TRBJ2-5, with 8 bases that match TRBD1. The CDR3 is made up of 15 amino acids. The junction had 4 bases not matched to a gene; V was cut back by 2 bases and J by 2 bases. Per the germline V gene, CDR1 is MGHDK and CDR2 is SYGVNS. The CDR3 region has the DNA TGTGCCAGCAGTGAAGGACAGGGTGGACAAGAGACCCAGTACTTC. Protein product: CASSEGQGGQETQYF.

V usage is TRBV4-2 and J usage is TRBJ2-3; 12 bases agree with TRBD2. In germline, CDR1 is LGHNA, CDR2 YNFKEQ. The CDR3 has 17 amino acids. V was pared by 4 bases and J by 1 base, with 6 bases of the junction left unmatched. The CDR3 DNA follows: TGTGCCAGCAGCCGCTCACTAGCGGGGGGTCGCACAGATACGCAGTATTTT. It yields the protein CASSRSLAGGRTDTQYF.

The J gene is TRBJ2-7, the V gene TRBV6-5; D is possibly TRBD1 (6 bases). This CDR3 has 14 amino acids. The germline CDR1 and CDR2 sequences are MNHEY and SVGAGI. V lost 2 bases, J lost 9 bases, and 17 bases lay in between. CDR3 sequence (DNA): TGTGCCAGCAGTTACGGGCAGGGGACCCACGGGCAGTACTTC. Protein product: CASSYGQGTHGQYF.

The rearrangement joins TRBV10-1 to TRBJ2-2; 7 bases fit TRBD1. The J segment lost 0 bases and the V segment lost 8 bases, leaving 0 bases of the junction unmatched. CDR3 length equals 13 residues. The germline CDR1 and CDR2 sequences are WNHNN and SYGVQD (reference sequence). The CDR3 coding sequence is TGCGCCAGCGGGACAGCGAACACCGGGGAGCTGTTTTTT. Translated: CASGTANTGELFF.

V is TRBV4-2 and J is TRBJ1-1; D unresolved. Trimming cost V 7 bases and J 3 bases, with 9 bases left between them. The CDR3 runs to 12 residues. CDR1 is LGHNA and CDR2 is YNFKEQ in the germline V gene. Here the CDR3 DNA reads TGTGCCAGCACCCGCCAGGACACTGAAGCTTTCTTT. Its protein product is CASTRQDTEAFF.

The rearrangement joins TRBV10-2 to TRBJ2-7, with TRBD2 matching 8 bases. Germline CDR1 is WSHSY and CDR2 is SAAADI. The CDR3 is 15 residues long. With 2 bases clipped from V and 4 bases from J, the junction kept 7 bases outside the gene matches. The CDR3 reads CASSERRGEGYEQYF. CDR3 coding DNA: TGCGCCAGCAGTGAGCGGCGGGGGGAGGGTTACGAGCAGTACTTC.

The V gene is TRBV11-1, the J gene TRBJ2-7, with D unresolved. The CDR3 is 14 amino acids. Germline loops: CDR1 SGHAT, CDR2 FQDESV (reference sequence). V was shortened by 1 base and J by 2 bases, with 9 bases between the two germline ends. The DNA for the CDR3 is TGTGCCAGCAGCTTAGGAGCGTCCCCCTACGAGCAGTACTTC. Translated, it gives CASSLGASPYEQYF. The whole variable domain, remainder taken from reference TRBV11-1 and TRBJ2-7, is EAEVAQSPRYKITEKSQAVAFWCDPISGHATLYWYRQILGQGPELLVQFQDESVVDDSQLPKDRFSAERLKGVDSTLKIQPAELGDSAMYLCASSLGASPYEQYFGPGTRLTVT.